This T cell receptor (beta chain) was identified during a study of T cell responses to AZD1222 COVID-19 vaccine. Here immunoSEQ multiplex PCR was the method, and the copy in TCRdb shows in-frame clones only, minus some. Among around 130,000 clones listed, 80% to 90% were seen once. Material: peripheral blood, obtained on day 0 of AZD1222 vaccination. This sequence was found in an adult in good health.

CDR3 nucleotides: TGTGCCAGCCTGGGGATCTACGAGCAGTACTTC. Protein: CASLGIYEQYF. The rearrangement uses TRBV28 and TRBJ2-7; D gene ambiguous. The CDR3 contains 11 residues. Germline V gene lookup returns CDR1 MDHEN and CDR2 SYDVKM. V lost 8 bases and J 3 bases, leaving 8 bases between the germline ends.